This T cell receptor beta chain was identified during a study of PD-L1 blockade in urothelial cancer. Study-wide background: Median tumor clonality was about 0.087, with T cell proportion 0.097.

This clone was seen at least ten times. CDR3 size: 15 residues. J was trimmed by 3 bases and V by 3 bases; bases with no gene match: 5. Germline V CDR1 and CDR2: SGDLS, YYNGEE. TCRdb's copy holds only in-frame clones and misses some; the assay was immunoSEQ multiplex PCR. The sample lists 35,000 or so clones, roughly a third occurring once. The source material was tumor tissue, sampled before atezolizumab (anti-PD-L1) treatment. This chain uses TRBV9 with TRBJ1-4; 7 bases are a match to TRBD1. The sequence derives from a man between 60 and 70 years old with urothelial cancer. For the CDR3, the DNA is TGTGCCAGCAGCGCCACAGGGGCGGCTAATGAAAAACTGTTTTTT. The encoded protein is CASSATGAANEKLFF.